This T cell receptor beta chain was identified during a study of blood T cell repertoires in COVID-19 (dated by TCRdb to the early 2020s). Regarding the research as a whole: Samples from collaborators originated in the United States, Italy and Spain and spanned both the acute and convalescent phases of COVID-19. Samples came from the ongoing ImmuneRACE study (first 160 participants) plus 1,254 subjects from 6 global collaborators. Deeply sampled blood TCRbeta repertoires from subjects exposed to, actively infected with, or recovered from COVID-19 were included in the dataset. The prospective study material was composed of cDNA or gDNA derived from T cells, B-cell-depleted T cells, or PBMCs. Where HLA class I and class II types were available, the types were taken from metadata supplied by the sample provider, not from assay-based typing. Sample metadata almost always included a de-identified subject ID, COVID-19 status, age in years and sex. The repertoires were made available in a free public database intended to serve as a resource for research on the immune response to SARS-CoV-2. Findings and caveats that apply to the study as a whole: The quantity of clinical and demographic metadata differed by source and by participant and was supplied without curation.

Points on this clone: What this receptor recognizes is not known. One base away there is no much larger clone; base qualities are not given.

From a lookup of the germline V gene, CDR1 and CDR2 are KGHSH and LQKENI. The CDR3 spans 14 residues, from the cysteine through the phenylalanine. Just the 42-base CDR3 DNA is kept, in frame starting at base 1. Trimming takes 5 bases off V and 1 base off J; junction bases not matched to a gene: 4. Whole blood was collected in K2EDTA tubes by collaborating institutions according to the institutions' own protocols. Collaborator samples were shipped for TCRbeta analysis as frozen whole blood, isolated PBMCs, or DNA extracted from either sample type. TCRbeta CDR3 regions were amplified from genomic DNA by means of the immunoSEQ Assay, a bias-controlled multiplex PCR. Under the source paper's analysis protocol: The number of nucleated cells in each sample was estimated by amplification of reference gene primers within the assay. To quantify the absolute abundance of each unique TCRbeta CDR3 rearrangement, sequence reads were collapsed and filtered. For each sample, productive Simpson clonality was calculated as the square root of Simpson's diversity index over productive rearrangements. TCRdb mirrors the immuneACCESS table, restricted to in-frame sequences. Some clones are absent from its copies; in checked studies, under half trace to an unresolved V gene, and the reason for the others is unknown. V and J calls and clone size are as listed in that table; D and trimming were resolved from the DNA. The sample profile shows approximately 120,000 clones; roughly 80% of them were found once. The leading ten clones occupy 15% to 20% of the sample.

Sample: peripheral blood. The sequence was obtained from an older woman with acute or convalescent COVID-19. This chain joins TRBV18 to TRBJ1-1; TRBD1 fits 7 bases in the junction. The CDR3 reads as follows: CASSNRGENTEAFF. The DNA reads as follows: TGTGCCAGCTCAAACAGGGGTGAGAACACTGAAGCTTTCTTT.